A single sample is the source of the 25 T cell receptor beta chains below, sequenced in a study of CD8 T cells in Susac syndrome. A quantity of roughly 0.5 to 1 ug RNA underwent reverse transcription using random hexamers. TCRdb used MiXCR to reprocess the immunoSEQ multiplex PCR reads, holding one entry per CDR3 protein. This sample has about 300,000 distinct CDR3 sequences, with 92% found just once. Sequences were obtained from CD4+ T cells from PBMCs. The receptors were gathered from a human donor with multiple sclerosis.

This chain links TRBV29-1 with TRBJ2-1, with no clear D. CDR1 SQVTM and CDR2 ANQGSEA come from the germline V gene. The CDR3 length is 11 residues. V was shortened by 0 bases and J by 10 bases, with 7 bases between the two germline ends. The CDR3 DNA reads as TGCAGCGTTGAAGAGGGTAGGGAGCAGTTCTTC. It yields the protein CSVEEGREQFF.

V gene TRBV5-1 combines with J gene TRBJ1-1; D ambiguous. Germline loops: CDR1 SGHRS, CDR2 YFSETQ. The CDR3 sequence is 13 residues long. V lost 0 bases to trimming and J lost 4 bases, with 7 bases between them. In DNA, the CDR3 is TGCGCCAGCAGCTTGGCATTTGGCACTGAAGCTTTCTTT. The encoded protein is CASSLAFGTEAFF.

This clonotype was observed a single time. This chain links TRBV20-1 with TRBJ1-6; 8 nucleotides align to TRBD1. Per germline, CDR1 DFQATT and CDR2 SNEGSKA (reference sequence). Trimming removed 1 base from V and 7 bases from J; junction bases left unmatched: 6. This CDR3 is 15 amino acids long. The DNA for the CDR3 is TGCAGTGCTAGAGTGGCACAGGGGGAAAATTCACCCCTCCACTTT. Its protein is CSARVAQGENSPLHF.

The chain links TRBV11-2 to TRBJ2-2, with D possibly being TRBD2 (5 bases). Trimming cost V 5 bases and J 4 bases, with 11 bases left between them. Germline V lookup: CDR1 SGHAT, CDR2 FQNNGV. This CDR3 comprises 14 residues. CDR3 amino acids: CASSLLRGTGELFF. The CDR3 coding sequence is TGTGCCAGCAGCCTGTTACGGGGCACCGGGGAGCTGTTTTTT. The full variable domain, with the rest looked up from reference TRBV11-2 and TRBJ2-2, is EAGVAQSPRYKIIEKRQSVAFWCNPISGHATLYWYQQILGQGPKLLIQFQNNGVVDDSQLPKDRFSAERLKGVDSTLKIQPAKLEDSAVYLCASSLLRGTGELFFGEGSRLTVL.

The chain combines TRBV20-1 with TRBJ2-4; D not certain. Trimming left V 3 bases short and J 0 bases short, with 9 bases between. The CDR3 has 14 residues. Germline CDR1 and CDR2: DFQATT and SNEGSKA (reference sequence). CDR3: CSARSKLAKNIQYF. CDR3 bases: TGCAGTGCTAGGAGTAAATTAGCCAAAAACATTCAGTACTTC.

The chain is built from TRBV20-1 and TRBJ2-5; 12 nucleotides agree with TRBD2. The length of the CDR3 is 16 residues. Germline lookup yields CDR1 DFQATT and CDR2 SNEGSKA (reference sequence). The V and J ends lost 3 bases and 2 bases, in that order; junction bases with no gene match: 7. The CDR3 loop is CSASGLAGGLQETQYF. CDR3 coding DNA: TGCAGTGCTAGTGGGCTAGCGGGGGGGTTACAAGAGACCCAGTACTTC.

This chain links TRBV21-1 with TRBJ2-1. TRBV21-1 is a pseudogene locus. The CDR3 is 12 residues long. The CDR3 spells CASSSRCNEQFF. Written as DNA, the CDR3 is TGTGCCAGCAGCAGCCGCTGCAATGAGCAGTTCTTC.

The rearrangement links TRBV5-1 to TRBJ1-2, with D perhaps TRBD1 (6 bases). There are 13 residues in the CDR3. CDR1 and CDR2 (germline): SGHRS, YFSETQ. The V end was cut by 4 bases, the J end by 3 bases, with 10 bases between. This CDR3 is CASSTAGDYGYTF. Here the CDR3 DNA reads TGCGCCAGCAGCACGGCAGGGGACTATGGCTACACCTTC.

The chain links TRBV4-2 to TRBJ2-1, with 7 bases matching TRBD2. The CDR3 runs 19 residues. After removal of 1 base from V and 0 bases from J, the junction contained 12 bases not matched to a gene. Germline loops: CDR1 LGHNA, CDR2 YNFKEQ. The chain's CDR3 is CASSQVGGGAVSSYNEQFF. The CDR3, as DNA: TGTGCCAGCAGCCAAGTTGGCGGGGGAGCCGTAAGCTCCTACAATGAGCAGTTCTTC.

The chain uses TRBV12-3 or TRBV12-4 and TRBJ2-7, with 7 bases lining up with TRBD1. This CDR3 contains 13 residues. The V segment lost 6 bases and the J segment 6 bases; nucleotides outside the gene matches: 8. CDR3 region: CASRWDRDREQYF. CDR3 DNA: TGTGCCAGCAGATGGGACAGAGATCGCGAGCAGTACTTC.

This chain connects TRBV19 to TRBJ1-5; 8 bases agree with TRBD1. The germline gives CDR1 LNHDA, CDR2 SQIVND (reference sequence). Germline trimming cut 5 bases from V and 1 base from J; bases unmatched to any gene: 7. The CDR3 length is 16 residues. CDR3: CASSPQGQGSNQPQHF. The CDR3 region has the DNA TGTGCCAGTAGTCCCCAAGGACAGGGAAGCAATCAGCCCCAGCATTTT.

J is TRBJ2-3 and V is TRBV5-5; 9 bases are a match to TRBD1. V lost 6 bases, J lost 4 bases, and 12 bases stayed unmatched. Germline loops: CDR1 SGHKS, CDR2 YYEKEE (reference sequence). This CDR3 is 16 amino acids long. The CDR3 bases are TGTGCCAGCAACCGAGGGGGACAGGGTGTCTCAGATACGCAGTATTTT. Its translation is CASNRGGQGVSDTQYF.

This chain connects TRBV20-1 to TRBJ2-2; possible D gene TRBD2, 5 bases. CDR3 length equals 14 residues. V shed 5 bases and J shed 0 bases, with 10 bases lying between them. CDR1 is DFQATT and CDR2 is SNEGSKA in the germline V gene (reference sequence). The CDR3 is CSAERVSNTGELFF. The CDR3 DNA follows: TGCAGTGCTGAGAGGGTTTCGAACACCGGGGAGCTGTTTTTT.

CDR3 bases: TGTGCCAGCAGCCCCACGGTGGCGGGGGGAGGAAGTGAGCAGTTCTTC. Translated, it gives CASSPTVAGGGSEQFF. The chain joins TRBV7-3 to TRBJ2-1; 8 bases agree with TRBD2. The CDR3 has 16 amino acids. J was trimmed by 9 bases and V by 5 bases; bases with no gene match: 15. Germline CDR1 reads SGHTA; CDR2 reads FQGTGA.

V usage is TRBV5-1 and J usage is TRBJ2-6; 10 nucleotides line up with TRBD1. Germline CDR1 is SGHRS and CDR2 is YFSETQ. This CDR3 comprises 18 residues. V lost 0 bases, J lost 4 bases, and 7 bases stayed unmatched. The CDR3 sequence is CASSLDGGQGSGANVLTF. In nucleotides, the CDR3 is TGCGCCAGCAGCTTGGACGGGGGACAGGGGTCGGGGGCCAACGTCCTGACTTTC.

The rearrangement links TRBV18 to TRBJ1-1, with TRBD1 as a possible D gene (5 bases). Trimming removed 3 bases from V and 10 bases from J, with 12 bases in between. The CDR3 spans 12 residues. Per germline, CDR1 KGHSH and CDR2 LQKENI. CDR3 coding DNA: TGTGCCAGCTCACCCGAAGGGGAAACAGCTTTCTTT. Translation gives CASSPEGETAFF.

In its sample, this clonotype was seen a few times. V and J are TRBV7-9 and TRBJ2-7; 7 bases are shared with TRBD1. The germline V gene encodes CDR1 SEHNR and CDR2 FQNEAQ (reference sequence). This CDR3 comprises 15 residues. J was trimmed by 2 bases and V by 1 base; bases with no gene match: 5. The CDR3 loop reads CASSLGGQPTYEQYF. The DNA of the CDR3 is TGTGCCAGCAGCTTAGGGGGACAGCCGACCTACGAGCAGTACTTC.

The chain recombines TRBV7-2 with TRBJ1-5; D is ambiguous. V lost 5 bases and J lost 2, with 4 bases in between. Germline V CDR1 and CDR2: SGHTA, FQGNSA. The CDR3 length is 12 residues. The DNA of the CDR3 is TGTGCCAGCAGCCAGCGCAATCAGCCCCAGCATTTT. Its translation: CASSQRNQPQHF.

This CDR3 is CSARRTSGSGGTYEQYF. The CDR3 bases are TGCAGTGCCCGCCGGACTAGCGGGAGCGGAGGCACCTACGAGCAGTACTTC. V usage is TRBV20-1 and J usage is TRBJ2-7; 13 bases map to TRBD2. The CDR3 totals 17 residues. Germline V gene data show CDR1 as DFQATT and CDR2 as SNEGSKA (reference sequence). After removal of 6 bases from V and 2 bases from J, the junction contained 13 bases not matched to a gene.

This clonotype was seen a handful of times. The rearrangement uses TRBV4-3 and TRBJ2-7; D remains unclear. This CDR3 comprises 16 residues. Trimming cost V 1 base and J 7 bases, with 20 bases left between them. The germline V gene has CDR1 LGHNA and CDR2 YSLEER. CDR3 region: CASSQVYGDLVREQYF. The CDR3 DNA reads TGCGCCAGCAGCCAAGTCTACGGAGACTTAGTGCGGGAGCAGTACTTC.

This sequence joins TRBV19 and TRBJ1-1; 8 nucleotides align to TRBD1. The germline gives CDR1 LNHDA, CDR2 SQIVND (reference sequence). The junction had 9 bases not matched to a gene; V was cut back by 3 bases and J by 6 bases. This CDR3 has 15 amino acids. The CDR3 loop is CASSIKQGVRAEAFF. DNA for the CDR3: TGTGCCAGTAGTATCAAACAGGGGGTTAGGGCTGAAGCTTTCTTT.

The chain has TRBV29-1 and TRBJ1-1, with TRBD1 matching over 8 bases. V shed 7 bases and J 11 bases; nucleotides not matched to a gene: 12. In germline, CDR1 is SQVTM, CDR2 ANQGSEA. The CDR3 is 12 residues long. The CDR3 reads CSAAGGVFDAFF. The CDR3 coding sequence is TGCAGCGCAGCAGGGGGCGTCTTCGATGCTTTCTTT.

The CDR3 bases are TGCAGTGCTAAGGAGGGACTCACTACCGGGGAGCTGTTTTTT. Translation gives CSAKEGLTTGELFF. The chain is built from TRBV20-1 and TRBJ2-2, with a tentative D call TRBD2 (6 bases). The V gene lost 4 bases and the J gene lost 5 bases, with 14 bases spanning the gap. The CDR3 runs 14 residues. Germline V CDR1 and CDR2: DFQATT, SNEGSKA (reference sequence).

This clonotype was counted between two and nine times. The junction does not match germline at one end; this may be a read error. The gene calls are TRBV7-7 and TRBJ2-2; D ambiguous. This CDR3 has 13 residues. The germline gives CDR1 SSHAT, CDR2 FNYEAQ (reference sequence). The CDR3 DNA is TGTGCTAGCAGCTTCGGAAACACCGGGGAGCTGTTTTTT. It specifies CASSFGNTGELFF.

This clonotype was counted once. The chain carries TRBV7-9 and TRBJ1-2, with 7 nucleotides matching TRBD1. Losses at the gene ends were 4 bases for V and 4 bases for J; bases not matched to a gene: 6. The CDR3 consists of 14 residues. The germline V gene has CDR1 SEHNR and CDR2 FQNEAQ (reference sequence). The CDR3 here is CASSSRTGRYGYTF. CDR3 DNA sequence: TGTGCCAGCAGCTCCCGGACAGGCCGCTATGGCTACACCTTC.